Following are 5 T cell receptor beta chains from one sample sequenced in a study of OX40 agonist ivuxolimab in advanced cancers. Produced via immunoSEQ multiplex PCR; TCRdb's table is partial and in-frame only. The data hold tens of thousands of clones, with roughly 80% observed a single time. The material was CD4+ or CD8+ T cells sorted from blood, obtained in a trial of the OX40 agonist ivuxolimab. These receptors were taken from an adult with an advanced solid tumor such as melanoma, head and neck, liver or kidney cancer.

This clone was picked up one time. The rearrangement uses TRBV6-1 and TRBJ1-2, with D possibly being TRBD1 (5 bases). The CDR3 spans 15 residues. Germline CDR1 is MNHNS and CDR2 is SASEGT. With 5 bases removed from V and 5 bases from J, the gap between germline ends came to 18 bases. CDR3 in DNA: TGTGCCAGCAGTCCTGGAGGGGTACTCCAGTATGGCTACACCTTC. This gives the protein CASSPGGVLQYGYTF.

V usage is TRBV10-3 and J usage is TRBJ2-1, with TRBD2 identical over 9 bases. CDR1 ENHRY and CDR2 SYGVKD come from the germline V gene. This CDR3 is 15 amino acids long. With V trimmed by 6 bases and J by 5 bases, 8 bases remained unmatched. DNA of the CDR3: TGTGCCATCAGGGCCGGGACTAGCTTCCACAATGAGCAGTTCTTC. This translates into CAIRAGTSFHNEQFF.

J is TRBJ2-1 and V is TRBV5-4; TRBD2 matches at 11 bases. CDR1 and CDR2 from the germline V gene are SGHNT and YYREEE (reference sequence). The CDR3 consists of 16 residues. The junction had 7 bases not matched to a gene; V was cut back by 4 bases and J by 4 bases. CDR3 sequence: CASSPGVAGGYNEQFF. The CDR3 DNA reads TGTGCCAGCAGCCCGGGGGTAGCGGGGGGGTACAATGAGCAGTTCTTC.

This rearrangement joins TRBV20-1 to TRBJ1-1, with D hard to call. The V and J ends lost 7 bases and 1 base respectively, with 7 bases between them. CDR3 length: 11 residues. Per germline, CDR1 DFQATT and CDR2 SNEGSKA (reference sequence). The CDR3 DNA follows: TGCAGTGGCCAGAGGAACACTGAAGCTTTCTTT. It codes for CSGQRNTEAFF.

CDR3 sequence reads: CASSGSLGLDADTQYF. CDR3 coding DNA: TGCGCCAGCAGCGGGAGCCTTGGACTGGACGCAGATACGCAGTATTTT. V and J are TRBV5-1 and TRBJ2-3, with a possible D match to TRBD2 (5 bases). CDR3 length: 16 residues. In germline, CDR1 is SGHRS, CDR2 YFSETQ. Trimming removed 4 bases at V and 4 bases at J, with 19 bases between.